This T cell receptor (beta chain) came from a study of blood T cell repertoires in COVID-19. Study at large: The analysed material was cDNA or gDNA that came from T cells, B-cell-depleted T cells, or PBMCs.

Here immunoSEQ multiplex PCR was the method, and the copy in TCRdb shows in-frame clones only, minus some. Seen here are around 160,000 clones, approximately 92% observed once, and the top ten hold over 10%. Seattle's cohort entered during active infection and was followed longitudinally. This clonotype was obtained from a young man with COVID-19, enrolled during active disease. Sample: peripheral blood.

The chain's CDR3 is CAISGPSRQGENGYTF. The DNA for the CDR3 is TGTGCCATCAGTGGACCATCGCGACAGGGGGAGAATGGCTACACCTTC. The chain is built from TRBV10-3 and TRBJ1-2; TRBD1 agrees at 9 bases. The CDR3 extends over 16 amino acids. J lost 6 bases, V lost 4 bases, and 12 bases had no gene match. CDR1 and CDR2 from the germline V gene are ENHRY and SYGVKD.